Shown below are 3 T cell receptor beta chains from a single sample sequenced in a study of CXCR3-negative and CXCR3-positive naive CD8 T cells. Study observations and caveats: CXCR3-positive naive cells carried more hydrophobic TRB CDR3s than CXCR3-negative ones.

These TCRs' antigens remain unknown. With UMI labels, 5' RACE was used to prepare the TRB cDNA libraries. TCRdb reanalyzed the 5' RACE reads, giving one entry per CDR3 protein sequence and no DNA. Its listing shows approximately 100,000 distinct CDR3 sequences. Material: naive CXCR3+ CD8+ T cells from blood. Subset given: CD45RO-CCR7+CD27+CD95- naive CD8+ T cells expressing CXCR3 (TNR3+). All receptors come from a human donor in good health. Some clones in this sample may be carry-over from other donors' samples.

The chain couples TRBV28 to TRBJ2-1; with no DNA, the TCRdb D assignment of TRBD1 cannot be verified. Germline CDR1 is MDHEN and CDR2 is SYDVKM. This CDR3 is 14 amino acids long. Here the CDR3 reads CASSGTGPTPGQFF.

The chain carries TRBV5-5 and TRBJ1-2. CDR1 is SGHKS and CDR2 is YYEKEE in the germline V gene (reference sequence). CDR3 length equals 12 residues. This CDR3 is CASSAVTADYTF.

CDR3 region: CASSLSGTPDTQYF. The rearrangement joins TRBV7-3 to TRBJ2-3; as DNA is missing, the TRBD2 call by TCRdb cannot be tested. CDR3 size: 14 residues. Germline lookup yields CDR1 SGHTA and CDR2 FQGTGA.